This record concerns one TCR beta chain sequence. As yet, its antigen is unknown. Graves' hyperthyroidism qualified as stable when ophthalmopathy did not progress within 18 months. Uncontrolled infection, other autoimmune disease, pregnancy and lactation each barred patients from inclusion. The data derive from a study of T cells in Graves' hyperthyroidism and ophthalmopathy. TCR beta CDR3 region amplification was performed from RNA transcripts. A set of HTBI primers served as the primers for a first-round RT-PCR of the TCR CDR3. One entry per CDR3 protein results from TCRdb running MiXCR on the multiplex PCR reads. Here the sample spans 45,000 to 55,000 distinct CDR3 sequences, less than 65% being singletons. The junction had 4 bases not matched to a gene; V was cut back by 7 bases and J by 3 bases. Germline values: CDR1 SQVTM, CDR2 ANQGSEA. CDR3 length: 12 amino acids. Notes on the study in general: Most expanded thyroid clonotypes above 0.001 also appeared in blood. Ophthalmopathy and stable hyperthyroidism were told apart by a 13 V-J model.

The V call is TRBV29-1, the J call TRBJ2-7, with TRBD1 matching 9 bases. The sequenced sample consisted of peripheral blood or thyroid tissue (not recorded which). The TCR sequence derives from a man younger than 30 with Graves' hyperthyroidism. Written as DNA, the CDR3 is TGCAGCGAAAGACAGGGGGACTACGAGCAGTACTTC. This sequence encodes CSERQGDYEQYF.